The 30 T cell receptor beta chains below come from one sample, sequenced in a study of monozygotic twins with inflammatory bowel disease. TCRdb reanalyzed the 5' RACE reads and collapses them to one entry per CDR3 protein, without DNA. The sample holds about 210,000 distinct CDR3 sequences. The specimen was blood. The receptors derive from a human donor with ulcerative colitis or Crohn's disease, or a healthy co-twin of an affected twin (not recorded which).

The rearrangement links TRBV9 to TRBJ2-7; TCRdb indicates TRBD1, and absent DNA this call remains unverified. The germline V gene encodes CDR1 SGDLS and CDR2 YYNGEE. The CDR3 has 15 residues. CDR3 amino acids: CASSATTGYSYEQYF.

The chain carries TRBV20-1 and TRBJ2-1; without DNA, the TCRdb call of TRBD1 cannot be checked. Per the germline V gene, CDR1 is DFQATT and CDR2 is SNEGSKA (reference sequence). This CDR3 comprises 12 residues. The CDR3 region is CSAGTVYNEQFF.

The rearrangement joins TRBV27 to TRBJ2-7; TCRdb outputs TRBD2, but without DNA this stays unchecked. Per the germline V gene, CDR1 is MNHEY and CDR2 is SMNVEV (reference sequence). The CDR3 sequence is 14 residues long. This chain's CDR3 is CASSSIVEDYEQYF.

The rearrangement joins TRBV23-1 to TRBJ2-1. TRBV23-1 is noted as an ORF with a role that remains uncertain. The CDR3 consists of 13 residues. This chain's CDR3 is CASSQSIFNEQFF.

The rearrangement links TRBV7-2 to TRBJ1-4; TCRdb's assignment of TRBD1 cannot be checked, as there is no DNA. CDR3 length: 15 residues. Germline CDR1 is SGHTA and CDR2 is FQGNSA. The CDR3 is CASSRRTGANEKLFF.

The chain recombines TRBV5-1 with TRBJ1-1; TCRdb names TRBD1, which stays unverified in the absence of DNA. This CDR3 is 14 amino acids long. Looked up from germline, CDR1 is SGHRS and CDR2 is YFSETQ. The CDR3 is CASSPGGRLTEAFF.

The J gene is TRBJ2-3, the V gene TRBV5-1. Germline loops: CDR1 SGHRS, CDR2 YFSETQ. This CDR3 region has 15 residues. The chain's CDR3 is CASSFGGASTDTQYF.

The CDR3 sequence: CASSWGPRGASTDTQYF. The chain carries TRBV7-2 and TRBJ2-3; TCRdb designates TRBD1, a call that cannot be tested without DNA. The CDR3 length is 17 residues. Germline V gene data show CDR1 as SGHTA and CDR2 as FQGNSA.

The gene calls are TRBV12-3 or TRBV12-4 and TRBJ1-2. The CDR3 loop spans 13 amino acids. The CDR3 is CASSLSGSKGYTF.

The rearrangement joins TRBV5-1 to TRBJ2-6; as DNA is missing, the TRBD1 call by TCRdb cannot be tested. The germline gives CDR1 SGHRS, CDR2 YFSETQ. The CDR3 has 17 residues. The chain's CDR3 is CASSSRDSNSGANVLTF.

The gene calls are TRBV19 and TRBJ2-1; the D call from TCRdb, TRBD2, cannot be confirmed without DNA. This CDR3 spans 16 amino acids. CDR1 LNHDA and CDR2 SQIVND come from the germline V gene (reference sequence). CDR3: CASSPLAGAVYNEQFF. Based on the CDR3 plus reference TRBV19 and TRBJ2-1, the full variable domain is DGGITQSPKYLFRKEGQNVTLSCEQNLNHDAMYWYRQDPGQGLRLIYYSQIVNDFQKGDIAEGYSVSREKKESFPLTVTSAQKNPTAFYLCASSPLAGAVYNEQFFGPGTRLTVL.

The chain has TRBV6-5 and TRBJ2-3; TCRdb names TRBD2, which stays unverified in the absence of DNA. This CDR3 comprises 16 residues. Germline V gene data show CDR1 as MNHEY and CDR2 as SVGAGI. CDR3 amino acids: CASSSPSGWSTDTQYF.

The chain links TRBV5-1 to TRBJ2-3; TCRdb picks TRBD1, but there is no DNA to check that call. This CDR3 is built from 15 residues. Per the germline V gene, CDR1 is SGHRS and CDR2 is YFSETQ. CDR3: CASSVGQASADTQYF.

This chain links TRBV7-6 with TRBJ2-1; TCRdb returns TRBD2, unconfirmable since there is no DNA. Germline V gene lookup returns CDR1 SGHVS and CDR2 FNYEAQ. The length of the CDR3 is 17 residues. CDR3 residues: CASSPALRGVAYNEQFF.

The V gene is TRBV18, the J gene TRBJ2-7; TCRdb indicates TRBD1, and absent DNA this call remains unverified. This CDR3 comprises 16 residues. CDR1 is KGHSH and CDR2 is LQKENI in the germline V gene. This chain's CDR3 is CASSPFEPQGGHEQYF.

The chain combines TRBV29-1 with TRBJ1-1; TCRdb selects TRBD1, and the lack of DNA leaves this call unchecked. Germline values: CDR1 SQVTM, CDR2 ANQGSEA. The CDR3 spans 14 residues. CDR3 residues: CSVTGGRRNTEAFF.

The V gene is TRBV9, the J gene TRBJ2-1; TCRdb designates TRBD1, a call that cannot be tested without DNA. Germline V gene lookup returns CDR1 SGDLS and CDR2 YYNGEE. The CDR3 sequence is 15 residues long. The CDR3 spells CASTSGTGANNEQFF.

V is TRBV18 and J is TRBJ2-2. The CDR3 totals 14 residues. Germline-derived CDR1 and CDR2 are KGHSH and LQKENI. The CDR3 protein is CASSPLSSSGELFF.

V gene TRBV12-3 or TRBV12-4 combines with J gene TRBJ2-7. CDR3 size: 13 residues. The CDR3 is CASSLAISYEQYF.

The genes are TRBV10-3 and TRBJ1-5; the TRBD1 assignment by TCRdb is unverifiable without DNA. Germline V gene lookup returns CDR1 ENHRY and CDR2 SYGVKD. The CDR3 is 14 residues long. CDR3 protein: CAPRGGENNQPQHF.

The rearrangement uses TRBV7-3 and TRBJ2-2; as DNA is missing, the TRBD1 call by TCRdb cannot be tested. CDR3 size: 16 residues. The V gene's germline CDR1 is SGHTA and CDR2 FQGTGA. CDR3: CASSFPGQGPTGELFF.

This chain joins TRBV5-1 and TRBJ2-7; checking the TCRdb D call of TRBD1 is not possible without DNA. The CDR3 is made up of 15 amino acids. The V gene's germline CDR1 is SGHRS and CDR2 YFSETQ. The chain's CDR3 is CASSLEATGTYEQYF.

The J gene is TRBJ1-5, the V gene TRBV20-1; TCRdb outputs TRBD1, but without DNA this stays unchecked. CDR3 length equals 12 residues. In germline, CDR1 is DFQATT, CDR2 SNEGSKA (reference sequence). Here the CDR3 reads CSAQGWGQPQHF.

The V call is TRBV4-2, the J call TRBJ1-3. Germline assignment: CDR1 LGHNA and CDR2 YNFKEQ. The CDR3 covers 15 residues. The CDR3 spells CASSQDWTSGNTIYF.

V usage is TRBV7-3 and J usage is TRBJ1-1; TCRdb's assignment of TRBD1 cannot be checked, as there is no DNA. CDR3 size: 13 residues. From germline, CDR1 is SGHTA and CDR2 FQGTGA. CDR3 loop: CASSLTGRGEAFF.

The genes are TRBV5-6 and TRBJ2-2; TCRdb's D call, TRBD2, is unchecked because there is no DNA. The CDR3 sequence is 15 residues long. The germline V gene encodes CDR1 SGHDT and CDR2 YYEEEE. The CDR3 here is CASSLLREDTGELFF.

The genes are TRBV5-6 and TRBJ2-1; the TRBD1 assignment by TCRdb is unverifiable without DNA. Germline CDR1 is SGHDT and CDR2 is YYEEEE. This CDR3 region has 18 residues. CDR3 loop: CASSFWDRGHRLYNEQFF.

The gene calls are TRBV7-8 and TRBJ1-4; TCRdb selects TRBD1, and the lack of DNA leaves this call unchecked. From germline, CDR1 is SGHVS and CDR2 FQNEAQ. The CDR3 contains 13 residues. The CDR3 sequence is CASSRDRREKLFF.

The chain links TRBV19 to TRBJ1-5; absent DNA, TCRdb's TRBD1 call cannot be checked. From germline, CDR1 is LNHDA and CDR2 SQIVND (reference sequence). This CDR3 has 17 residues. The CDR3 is CASSTGQGGRSNQPQHF.

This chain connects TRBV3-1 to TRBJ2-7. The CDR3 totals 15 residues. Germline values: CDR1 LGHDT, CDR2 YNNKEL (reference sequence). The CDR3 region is CASSQVGSANYEQYF.